The 26 T cell receptor beta chains below come from one sample, sequenced in a study of neoadjuvant anti-PD-1 for oral cavity cancer. Repertoires were generated with immunoSEQ multiplex PCR, while TCRdb's copy carries only in-frame clones and drops some. The sample contains 20,000 to 25,000 clones, around 45% of which appear only once. Time point here: after neoadjuvant nivolumab, at surgical resection. This material consisted of tumor tissue, taken after nivolumab (anti-PD-1) treatment. All receptors come from a person aged 40 to 85 with oral cavity squamous cell carcinoma.

The chain carries TRBV28 and TRBJ2-3, with 9 bases identical to TRBD1. CDR1 MDHEN and CDR2 SYDVKM come from the germline V gene. The CDR3 is made up of 15 amino acids. V lost 5 bases, J lost 0 bases, and 3 bases stayed unmatched. CDR3 nucleotide sequence: TGTGCCAGCAGTCGGACAGGGGTTAGCACAGATACGCAGTATTTT. It encodes CASSRTGVSTDTQYF.

This clone is a singleton in its sample. The V and J genes are TRBV10-2 and TRBJ1-5, with D possibly TRBD1 on 6 matching bases. CDR3 size: 16 residues. From germline, CDR1 is WSHSY and CDR2 SAAADI. V was clipped by 0 bases and J by 11 bases, with 20 bases between them. CDR3 amino acids: CASSESIGGGVMTQHF. The CDR3 bases are TGCGCCAGCAGTGAGTCGATAGGAGGGGGAGTTATGACCCAGCATTTT.

This chain joins TRBV5-1 and TRBJ1-1; D not resolved. The germline V gene has CDR1 SGHRS and CDR2 YFSETQ. Trimming stripped 0 bases from V and 1 base from J, with 10 bases between. This CDR3 comprises 15 residues. Here the CDR3 reads CASSLAGGKNTEAFF. The CDR3 coding sequence is TGCGCCAGCAGCTTGGCCGGTGGGAAGAACACTGAAGCTTTCTTT.

DNA for the CDR3: TGTGCCAGCAGGAAGGGGGCAGGGGGCGATACGCAGTATTTT. This sequence encodes CASRKGAGGDTQYF. The V call is TRBV6-1, the J call TRBJ2-3; 8 bases are a match to TRBD1. V shed 6 bases, J shed 6 bases, and the junction held 8 bases outside the gene matches. The CDR3 runs to 14 residues. The germline CDR1 and CDR2 sequences are MNHNS and SASEGT.

The chain joins TRBV5-1 to TRBJ2-7, with D unresolved. The CDR3 loop spans 15 amino acids. The V end was cut by 0 bases, the J end by 7 bases, with 17 bases between. Germline V gives CDR1 SGHRS, CDR2 YFSETQ. The CDR3 coding sequence is TGCGCCAGCAGCTTGGAACGCCCGGCCGAGGATGAGCAGTACTTC. It yields the protein CASSLERPAEDEQYF.

The chain uses TRBV30 and TRBJ2-7, with 9 bases lining up with TRBD1. Germline V gene lookup returns CDR1 GTSNPN and CDR2 SVGIG (reference sequence). Trimming at V came to 5 bases and at J to 4 bases, leaving 9 bases not matched to a gene. The CDR3 sequence is 14 residues long. The CDR3 DNA sequence: TGTGCCTGGGCCTTACCGGGACAGGGATACGAGCAGTACTTC. The encoded protein is CAWALPGQGYEQYF.

This chain connects TRBV5-6 to TRBJ2-7, with D perhaps matching TRBD2 (7 bases). Germline V gene data show CDR1 as SGHDT and CDR2 as YYEEEE. This CDR3 has 12 amino acids. V was pared by 0 bases and J by 11 bases, with 12 bases between. CDR3 nucleotides: TGTGCCAGCAGCTTGGAAGGGGGGGCCGAGTACTTC. It yields the protein CASSLEGGAEYF.

DNA for the CDR3: TGTGCCAGCAGCAAGGGACAGGGTCGGTTCATTGCTAATTCACCCCTCCACTTT. As protein: CASSKGQGRFIANSPLHF. This chain links TRBV5-6 with TRBJ1-6; 9 bases align to TRBD1. CDR3 length: 18 amino acids. Unmatched junction bases numbered 14, after V lost 4 bases and J lost 6 bases. Germline CDR1 reads SGHDT; CDR2 reads YYEEEE.

The CDR3 DNA reads TGTGCCAGCAGGGGTAGTTTGTCTACCGGGGAGCTGTTTTTT. Translated: CASRGSLSTGELFF. This chain joins TRBV21-1 and TRBJ2-2. TRBV21-1 is termed a pseudogene. CDR3 size: 14 residues.

The chain combines TRBV5-1 with TRBJ2-3; a weak D match, TRBD2 (5 bases). The CDR3 runs 14 residues. The V gene lost 2 bases and the J gene lost 4 bases, with 11 bases spanning the gap. Germline CDR1 and CDR2: SGHRS and YFSETQ. CDR3 region: CASSFTSGADTQYF. CDR3 sequence (DNA): TGCGCCAGCAGCTTTACTAGTGGGGCAGATACGCAGTATTTT.

This chain uses TRBV7-3 with TRBJ2-5; tentatively, D is TRBD1 (5 bases). The CDR3 has 15 amino acids. V lost 3 bases and J lost 2, with 13 bases in between. Germline-derived CDR1 and CDR2 are SGHTA and FQGTGA. In nucleotides, the CDR3 is TGTGCCAGCAGCTTCCAGGGTTCTGGGCAAGAGACCCAGTACTTC. It yields the protein CASSFQGSGQETQYF. Filled out from reference TRBV7-3 and TRBJ2-5, the complete variable domain reads GAGVSQTPSNKVTEKGKYVELRCDPISGHTALYWYRQSLGQGPEFLIYFQGTGAADDSGLPNDRFFAVRPEGSVSTLKIQRTERGDSAVYLCASSFQGSGQETQYFGPGTRLLVL.

Only a few counts were recorded for this clone. The chain combines TRBV5-1 with TRBJ2-7; the match to TRBD1 covers 8 bases. The CDR3 consists of 15 residues. The V segment lost 4 bases and the J segment 2 bases; nucleotides outside the gene matches: 8. The germline CDR1 and CDR2 sequences are SGHRS and YFSETQ. The DNA of the CDR3 is TGCGCCAGCAGCCCGGGACAGGACGGCACCTACGAGCAGTACTTC. The encoded protein is CASSPGQDGTYEQYF.

CDR3 residues: CAWAEQGAREITEAFF. The CDR3 nucleotides read TGTGCCTGGGCGGAACAGGGGGCGAGGGAAATCACTGAAGCTTTCTTT. This chain uses TRBV9 with TRBJ1-1; 9 bases are a match to TRBD1. Germline V gives CDR1 SGDLS, CDR2 YYNGEE. CDR3 length: 16 residues. Trimming cost V 10 bases and J 4 bases; bases outside gene matches: 17.

V and J are TRBV4-3 and TRBJ1-3, with D possibly matching TRBD1 (5 bases). Per the germline V gene, CDR1 is LGHNA and CDR2 is YSLEER. The V end lost 4 bases, the J end lost 3 bases, and 13 bases lay between the germline ends. CDR3 length: 15 residues. The CDR3 nucleotides read TGCGCCAGCAGCCCAAAATGGGGGAATGGAAACACCATATATTTT. Translation: CASSPKWGNGNTIYF.

The gene calls are TRBV9 and TRBJ2-2, with 10 bases identical to TRBD1. The junction had 4 bases not matched to a gene; V was cut back by 0 bases and J by 5 bases. Germline-derived CDR1 and CDR2 are SGDLS and YYNGEE. The CDR3 is made up of 16 amino acids. CDR3 DNA sequence: TGTGCCAGCAGCGTAGGGGACAGGGGAACGACCGGGGAGCTGTTTTTT. This translates into CASSVGDRGTTGELFF.

This clone has just one count. The genes are TRBV5-6 and TRBJ2-2; 10 bases align to TRBD1. The CDR3 is made up of 17 amino acids. Per germline, CDR1 SGHDT and CDR2 YYEEEE. V lost 4 bases to trimming and J lost 4 bases; unmatched junction nucleotides: 10. The CDR3 here is CASSRNSGTGVTGELFF. The CDR3 nucleotides read TGTGCCAGCAGCAGGAATTCCGGGACAGGGGTCACCGGGGAGCTGTTTTTT.

The DNA for the CDR3 is TGTGCCAGCAGCTTTGTGGGGGGTCTCGGGGACATTGGTTCCTACGAGCAGTACTTC. Translating it yields CASSFVGGLGDIGSYEQYF. V gene TRBV5-6 combines with J gene TRBJ2-7; the D gene could be TRBD1 or TRBD2 (6 bases each). Germline values: CDR1 SGHDT, CDR2 YYEEEE. The CDR3 is 19 residues long. The V end lost 2 bases, the J end lost 1 base, and 25 bases lay between the germline ends.

The chain carries TRBV5-1 and TRBJ1-2; possible D gene TRBD1, 6 bases. V gave up 4 bases and J gave up 2 bases, with 12 bases separating them. This CDR3 is 14 amino acids long. CDR1 is SGHRS and CDR2 is YFSETQ in the germline V gene. In DNA, the CDR3 is TGCGCCAGCAGCCCACAGGGAGCCAACTATGGCTACACCTTC. Translated, it gives CASSPQGANYGYTF. The full variable domain, in which reference TRBV5-1 and TRBJ1-2 provide the parts outside the CDR3, is KAGVTQTPRYLIKTRGQQVTLSCSPISGHRSVSWYQQTPGQGLQFLFEYFSETQRNKGNFPGRFSGRQFSNSRSEMNVSTLELGDSALYLCASSPQGANYGYTFGSGTRLTVV.

V is TRBV9 and J is TRBJ1-2, with 8 bases that match TRBD1. With V trimmed by 0 bases and J by 1 base, 2 bases remained unmatched. This CDR3 spans 15 amino acids. Per the germline V gene, CDR1 is SGDLS and CDR2 is YYNGEE. In DNA form, the CDR3 reads TGTGCCAGCAGCGTAGGGGGACAGGATAACTATGGCTACACCTTC. Translated, it gives CASSVGGQDNYGYTF.

The V call is TRBV30, the J call TRBJ1-6; perhaps TRBD1 as D (6 bases). V lost 2 bases to trimming and J lost 4 bases, with 15 bases between them. Per the germline V gene, CDR1 is GTSNPN and CDR2 is SVGIG (reference sequence). The CDR3 covers 16 residues. DNA of the CDR3: TGTGCCTGGAGTCCGCAGACAGGATTATATAATTCACCCCTCCACTTT. Translating it yields CAWSPQTGLYNSPLHF.

This clone has only one observation. A far larger clone is just one base off, so this is likely a read error. Within the sample, other DNA sequences also encode this same CDR3. The chain recombines TRBV5-1 with TRBJ2-5, with D hard to call. Trimming took off 2 bases at V and 5 bases at J, with 10 bases between the two ends. Per the germline V gene, CDR1 is SGHRS and CDR2 is YFSETQ. This CDR3 has 13 residues. The CDR3 DNA is TGCGCCAGCAGCTTCAACTTTGCCGAGACCCAGTACTTC. Protein sequence: CASSFNFAETQYF.

This chain uses TRBV5-6 with TRBJ1-6; no reliable D call. Deletions cut 2 bases from V and 0 bases from J, with 9 bases between. The CDR3 sequence is 16 residues long. Germline assignment: CDR1 SGHDT and CDR2 YYEEEE. CDR3 protein: CASSFSPTSYNSPLHF. Here the CDR3 DNA reads TGTGCCAGCAGCTTCAGCCCCACCTCCTATAATTCACCCCTCCACTTT. Using reference TRBV5-6 and TRBJ1-6 for the parts outside the CDR3, the full variable domain is DAGVTQSPTHLIKTRGQQVTLRCSPKSGHDTVSWYQQALGQGPQFIFQYYEEEERQRGNFPDRFSGHQFPNYSSELNVNALLLGDSALYLCASSFSPTSYNSPLHFGNGTRLTVT.

The rearrangement uses TRBV9 and TRBJ1-2; D possibly corresponds to TRBD1 (5 bases). Trimming took off 5 bases at V and 2 bases at J, with 7 bases between the two ends. The CDR3 has 12 amino acids. The germline V gene has CDR1 SGDLS and CDR2 YYNGEE. CDR3 residues: CASRGPNYGYTF. The CDR3 DNA is TGTGCCAGCAGGGGACCGAACTATGGCTACACCTTC.

The chain links TRBV25-1 to TRBJ1-5; no definite D call. Looked up from germline, CDR1 is MGHDK and CDR2 is SYGVNS. V shed 5 bases and J shed 5 bases, with 10 bases lying between them. The CDR3 sequence is 13 residues long. This CDR3 reads CASSSTGHQPQHF. CDR3 DNA: TGTGCCAGCAGTAGTACTGGCCATCAGCCCCAGCATTTT.

This clone showed up many times. This sequence joins TRBV5-5 and TRBJ2-7, with no clear D. Germline CDR1 and CDR2: SGHKS and YYEKEE (reference sequence). Trimming cost V 4 bases and J 2 bases, with 13 bases left between them. CDR3 length: 14 residues. The CDR3 DNA is TGTGCCAGCAGCACCAGCCTTCCACCCTACGAGCAGTACTTC. Residues: CASSTSLPPYEQYF.

The rearrangement links TRBV30 to TRBJ1-5, with D maybe TRBD1 (6 bases). The CDR3 is 16 amino acids. Per the germline V gene, CDR1 is GTSNPN and CDR2 is SVGIG (reference sequence). V dropped 0 bases and J dropped 2 bases, with 14 bases sitting between them. The CDR3 bases are TGTGCCTGGAGTGTACCAGGGGCGTTGGGCAATCAGCCCCAGCATTTT. Residues: CAWSVPGALGNQPQHF.